This T cell receptor beta chain emerged from a study of blood T cell repertoires in COVID-19 (dated by TCRdb to 2020 to 2022). For the wider study: Samples from collaborators originated in the United States, Italy and Spain and spanned both the acute and convalescent phases of COVID-19. The material from the prospective study consisted of cDNA or gDNA derived from T cells, B-cell-depleted T cells, or PBMCs. The dataset comprised deeply sampled blood TCRbeta repertoires from subjects exposed to, actively infected with, or recovered from COVID-19. The repertoires were made available in a free public database intended to serve as a resource for research on the immune response to SARS-CoV-2. Samples came from the ongoing ImmuneRACE study (first 160 participants) plus 1,254 subjects from 6 global collaborators. A de-identified subject ID, COVID-19 status, age in years and sex were almost always included in the sample metadata. HLA class I and class II types, where available, came from metadata supplied by the sample provider rather than from assay-based typing. Results the study describes overall, beyond this receptor: Clinical and demographic metadata were provided uncurated, with the amount varying by source and participant.

TCRbeta CDR3 regions were amplified from genomic DNA by means of the immunoSEQ Assay, a bias-controlled multiplex PCR. The study's own analysis went as follows. Within the assay, amplification of reference gene primers was used to estimate how many nucleated cells each sample contained. To quantify the absolute abundance of each unique TCRbeta CDR3 rearrangement, sequence reads were collapsed and filtered. For each sample, productive Simpson clonality was calculated as the square root of Simpson's diversity index over productive rearrangements. Drawn from immuneACCESS, this table holds only the in-frame rearrangements with V and J called that TCRdb kept. Clones are partly lost; checked studies trace under half to an unresolved V gene and leave the rest unexplained. Clonal size and the V and J genes are those of that table, whereas D and trimming came from the DNA. The sample table shows fewer than 250,000 clones, and approximately 86% are seen once. Roughly 15% of the sample lies in the top ten.

About this clone: The target of this receptor is not known. Qualities for individual bases were not recorded, and no much larger clone is one base off.

In the prospective study, participants were roughly 18 to 100 years old, resided in about two dozen geographic areas of the United States, and were enrolled through a virtual design. In the prospective study, cohorts were assigned on the basis of participant-reported clinical history obtained from a screening survey and a study questionnaire. Mobile phlebotomists in the prospective study collected whole blood, serum and a nasopharyngeal or oropharyngeal swab from every participant. Additional blood draws and questionnaires over an approximately 2-month period could optionally be provided by prospective study participants. Prospective study blood samples were shipped either frozen or at room temperature before DNA extraction. From the cysteine through the phenylalanine, the CDR3 covers 16 amino acids. CDR3 DNA is the only sequence kept; it has 48 bases, read in frame from the first base. From V the trimming removes 4 bases and from J it removes 4 bases, while the gene matches leave 7 bases of the junction unaccounted for. The germline V gene gives CDR1 as KGHDR and CDR2 as SFDVKD.

This TCR derives from a woman in her forties or fifties with acute COVID-19. The sequencing sample was made of PBMCs or T cells enriched from blood (not recorded which). The sequence joins TRBV24-1 to TRBJ2-4; 9 junctional bases match TRBD2. Here the CDR3 is given as CATSEGSGSGKNIQYF. The DNA is as follows: TGTGCCACCAGTGAGGGTAGCGGGAGCGGAAAAAACATTCAGTACTTC.